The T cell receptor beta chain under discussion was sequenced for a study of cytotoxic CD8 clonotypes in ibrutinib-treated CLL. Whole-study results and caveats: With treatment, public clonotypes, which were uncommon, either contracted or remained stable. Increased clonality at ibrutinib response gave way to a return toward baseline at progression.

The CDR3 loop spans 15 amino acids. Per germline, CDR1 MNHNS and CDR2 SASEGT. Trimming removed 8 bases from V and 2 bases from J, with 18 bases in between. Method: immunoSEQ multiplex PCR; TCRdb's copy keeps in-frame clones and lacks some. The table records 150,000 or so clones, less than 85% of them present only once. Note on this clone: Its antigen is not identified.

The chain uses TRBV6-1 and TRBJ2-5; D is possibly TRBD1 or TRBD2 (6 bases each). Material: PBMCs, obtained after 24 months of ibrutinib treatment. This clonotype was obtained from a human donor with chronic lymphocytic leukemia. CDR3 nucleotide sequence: TGTGCCAGCTCCTCGGGGGCAGTCAGACAAGAGACCCAGTACTTC. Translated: CASSSGAVRQETQYF.